Sequencing of this T cell receptor beta chain was carried out in a study of cytomegalovirus exposure and HLA in healthy donors. V shed 4 bases and J 5 bases; nucleotides not matched to a gene: 8. There are 15 residues in the CDR3. From germline, CDR1 is SGHNT and CDR2 YYREEE (reference sequence). The study ran its PCR with 60 Vbeta and 13 Jbeta primers. This table comes from immunoSEQ multiplex PCR, and its TCRdb copy is limited to in-frame clones, with some not included. The sample includes roughly 200,000 clones. The TCR originated in a girl aged 2-10 years in good health and CMV-seropositive. The sequenced sample was PBMCs. The chain joins TRBV5-4 to TRBJ1-5, with 8 bases that match TRBD1. The CDR3 is CASSPSPQGDQPQHF. As DNA, the CDR3 is TGTGCCAGCAGCCCTTCTCCACAGGGGGATCAGCCCCAGCATTTT.